This passage covers 20 T cell receptor beta chains from one sample sequenced in a study of post-analysis software for immune sequencing data. Whole-study results and caveats: Controls showed lower frequencies than patients for roughly five TRBV segments, and TRBV5-6, TRBV5-1 and TRBV20-1 were among these.

For these TCRs, the target antigens are not known. cDNA libraries for TCR beta contained unique molecular identifiers. TCRdb recomputed calls from the PCR reads with MiXCR, one row per CDR3 protein. The table shows some 690,000 distinct CDR3 sequences, with around 60% occurring only once. Source material: blood. The receptors shown here come from a girl aged 2-15 years with multiple sclerosis.

A word on this clonotype: The CDR3 does not end in the conserved phenylalanine or tryptophan, so this is likely a read error. The gene calls are TRBV15 and TRBJ2-3; no clear D. CDR1 and CDR2 (germline): LNHNV, YYDKDF (reference sequence). This CDR3 spans 12 amino acids. The V end was cut by 6 bases, the J end by 5 bases, with 9 bases between. CDR3 in DNA: TGTGCCACCAGGCAGGATGGAGATACGCAGTATAGT. As protein: CATRQDGDTQYS.

The CDR3 bases are TGCAACTTACCCGGTACCGAGGACGGGGGGTTCCACGAGCAGTACTTC. Amino acid sequence: CNLPGTEDGGFHEQYF. The V call is TRBV29-1, the J call TRBJ2-4; 7 nucleotides agree with TRBD2. The end of the DNA is better explained by TRBJ2-7, so the J call may be wrong. Germline CDR1 and CDR2: SQVTM and ANQGSEA. This CDR3 spans 16 amino acids.

The chain joins TRBV12-3 or TRBV12-4 to TRBJ2-1; weak D call: TRBD2 (6 bases). This CDR3 contains 14 residues. The V and J ends lost 4 bases and 8 bases respectively, with 15 bases between them. CDR3 loop: CASSCGGPVDEQFF. The DNA for the CDR3 is TGTGCCAGCAGTTGCGGAGGGCCAGTCGATGAGCAGTTCTTC.

The chain recombines TRBV20-1 with TRBJ2-3; TRBD1 agrees at 7 bases. Germline V lookup: CDR1 DFQATT, CDR2 SNEGSKA (reference sequence). J gave up 6 bases and V 1 base, and 4 bases lay outside the gene matches. The CDR3 contains 13 residues. CDR3 amino acids: CSARVPGQDTQYF. The CDR3 coding sequence is TGCAGTGCTAGAGTCCCGGGACAGGATACGCAGTATTTT.

The V gene is TRBV7-2, the J gene TRBJ2-3; D possibly matches TRBD1 or TRBD2 (5 bases each). Between the trimmed V and J ends, which lost 0 bases and 5 bases, there was a span of 12 bases. This CDR3 spans 15 amino acids. Per germline, CDR1 SGHTA and CDR2 FQGNSA. The CDR3 sequence: CASSLAIGAGDTQYF. For the CDR3, the DNA is TGTGCCAGCAGCTTAGCGATAGGGGCGGGAGATACGCAGTATTTT.

The V gene is TRBV7-3, the J gene TRBJ2-3; 15 bases agree with TRBD2. Trimming removed 5 bases from V and 3 bases from J; junction bases left unmatched: 6. Germline assignment: CDR1 SGHTA and CDR2 FQGTGA. The CDR3 totals 17 residues. The CDR3 is CASSPSGTSGRTDTQYF. The CDR3, as DNA: TGTGCCAGCAGCCCATCCGGGACTAGCGGGAGGACAGATACGCAGTATTTT.

The chain couples TRBV29-1 to TRBJ1-1; D is possibly TRBD1 (6 bases). Trimming cost V 5 bases and J 0 bases, with 13 bases left between them. Germline assignment: CDR1 SQVTM and CDR2 ANQGSEA. The length of the CDR3 is 14 residues. In nucleotides, the CDR3 is TGCAGCGTTATGGGAGGGGGAATGAACACTGAAGCTTTCTTT. Amino acid sequence: CSVMGGGMNTEAFF.

This sequence joins TRBV4-3 and TRBJ1-2, with a tentative D call TRBD1 (5 bases). The CDR3 has 14 amino acids. The germline CDR1 and CDR2 sequences are LGHNA and YSLEER. V was clipped by 2 bases and J by 4 bases, with 11 bases between them. The CDR3 here is CASSQTQGPYGYTF. DNA of the CDR3: TGCGCCAGCAGCCAAACCCAGGGACCCTATGGCTACACCTTC.

V usage is TRBV20-1 and J usage is TRBJ1-1; TRBD1 matches 8 bases. The germline CDR1 and CDR2 sequences are DFQATT and SNEGSKA (reference sequence). Trimming at V came to 3 bases and at J to 0 bases, leaving 6 bases not matched to a gene. This CDR3 spans 15 amino acids. CDR3 protein: CSASARTGLNTEAFF. The DNA of the CDR3 is TGCAGTGCTAGCGCCCGGACAGGGTTGAACACTGAAGCTTTCTTT.

The chain recombines TRBV7-3 with TRBJ2-5, with 8 bases that match TRBD2. Germline trimming cut 2 bases from V and 3 bases from J; bases unmatched to any gene: 2. The germline CDR1 and CDR2 sequences are SGHTA and FQGTGA. The CDR3 is 14 amino acids. This CDR3 is CASSLRGGKETQYF. CDR3 nucleotides: TGTGCCAGCAGCTTACGGGGGGGAAAAGAGACCCAGTACTTC.

As concerns this clonotype: The junction does not match germline at one end; this may be a read error. The chain has TRBV27 and TRBJ1-1, with 7 bases fitting TRBD1. Looked up from germline, CDR1 is MNHEY and CDR2 is SMNVEV (reference sequence). The CDR3 is 13 amino acids. In nucleotides, the CDR3 is TGTGCCAGCAGCCGGCGAGGGGGCGCGGAAGGTTTCTTT. Protein product: CASSRRGGAEGFF.

CDR3 residues: CSASTGGRAFYNEQFF. The CDR3 DNA is TGCAGTGCTAGTACTGGCGGGAGGGCCTTCTACAATGAGCAGTTCTTC. This chain uses TRBV20-1 with TRBJ2-1, with 9 bases identical to TRBD2. After removal of 3 bases from V and 3 bases from J, the junction contained 9 bases not matched to a gene. The CDR3 runs to 16 residues. Germline loops: CDR1 DFQATT, CDR2 SNEGSKA (reference sequence).

This rearrangement joins TRBV7-2 to TRBJ2-3, with 10 bases fitting TRBD2. With 2 bases clipped from V and 6 bases from J, the junction kept 11 bases outside the gene matches. CDR1 and CDR2 from the germline V gene are SGHTA and FQGNSA. The CDR3 contains 17 residues. The CDR3 region is CASSLFPAGGPEDTQYF. As DNA, the CDR3 is TGTGCCAGCAGCTTATTTCCAGCGGGAGGGCCAGAGGATACGCAGTATTTT.

V and J are TRBV9 and TRBJ2-7, with TRBD1 as a possible D gene (5 bases). The DNA matches TRBJ2-5 better at its end, which makes the J call doubtful. From germline, CDR1 is SGDLS and CDR2 YYNGEE. CDR3 length: 14 amino acids. CDR3 in DNA: TGTGCCAGCAGTAGTATGACAGAACAAGAGACCCAGTACTTC. Protein sequence: CASSSMTEQETQYF.

This clonotype was counted only a few times. This chain uses TRBV7-9 with TRBJ2-3, with D possibly matching TRBD1 (7 bases). Trimming cost V 2 bases and J 1 base, with 13 bases left between them. CDR3 length equals 16 residues. Looked up from germline, CDR1 is SEHNR and CDR2 is FQNEAQ (reference sequence). The CDR3 here is CASSLMEGAGTDTQYF. The CDR3 DNA sequence: TGTGCCAGCAGCTTAATGGAGGGGGCCGGCACAGATACGCAGTATTTT.

The chain combines TRBV10-3 with TRBJ2-3; D may be TRBD1 (7 bases). Trimming left V 10 bases short and J 2 bases short, with 16 bases between. The length of the CDR3 is 14 residues. Germline CDR1 reads ENHRY; CDR2 reads SYGVKD. As DNA, the CDR3 is TGTGCCAACCGGCGGGACAGCTCCACAGATACGCAGTATTTT. This sequence encodes CANRRDSSTDTQYF.

The gene calls are TRBV4-2 and TRBJ2-5; 10 nucleotides align to TRBD1. The germline V gene has CDR1 LGHNA and CDR2 YNFKEQ. This CDR3 is built from 17 residues. V was clipped by 3 bases and J by 2 bases; unmatched bases: 9. CDR3 DNA: TGTGCCAGCAGCCATCGTACCGGGACAGGGGTTCAAGAGACCCAGTACTTC. Protein: CASSHRTGTGVQETQYF.

This rearrangement joins TRBV7-2 to TRBJ2-1; weak D call: TRBD1 (6 bases). Trimming removed 3 bases from V and 8 bases from J, with 14 bases in between. The length of the CDR3 is 14 residues. Germline CDR1 SGHTA, CDR2 FQGNSA. CDR3 in DNA: TGTGCCAGCAGCTTCCGCCAGGGGAACCATGAGCAGTTCTTC. It translates to CASSFRQGNHEQFF.

V usage is TRBV7-6 and J usage is TRBJ2-5; TRBD2 agrees at 10 bases. Trimming removed 4 bases from V and 4 bases from J; junction bases left unmatched: 9. The CDR3 has 16 residues. Per germline, CDR1 SGHVS and CDR2 FNYEAQ. In DNA form, the CDR3 reads TGTGCCAGCAGCTCACCCCACCCTAGCGGGGGAGAGACCCAGTACTTC. Translation: CASSSPHPSGGETQYF.

The genes are TRBV20-1 and TRBJ1-1, with D tentatively TRBD1 (6 bases). Germline-derived CDR1 and CDR2 are DFQATT and SNEGSKA (reference sequence). Trimming cost V 1 base and J 2 bases, with 11 bases left between them. The CDR3 sequence is 14 residues long. The CDR3 loop is CSARARTVNTEAFF. In DNA, the CDR3 is TGCAGTGCTAGAGCGCGGACAGTAAACACTGAAGCTTTCTTT.